A selection of T cell receptor beta chains follows, all from one sample in a study of blood T cell repertoires in COVID-19. This table comes from immunoSEQ multiplex PCR, and its TCRdb copy is limited to in-frame clones, with some not included. The sample contains around 320,000 clones, just under 90% of which appear only once. The specimen was peripheral blood. These receptors originate from a woman in her twenties or thirties with COVID-19, enrolled during active disease. Both conserved end residues are trimmed from each CDR3. D genes are given only for firm matches.

D gene	V gene	CDR3 length	J gene	CDR3 protein
-	TRBV5-4	12	TRBJ1-2	ASSLPNSNYGYT
TRBD1	TRBV28	12	TRBJ1-2	ASNTDRAYYGYT
-	TRBV19	20	TRBJ2-3	ASSIPQRRGPGNRASTDTQY
-	TRBV11-2	14	TRBJ1-6	ASSEIQGSYNSPLH
-	TRBV24-1	14	TRBJ1-5	ATSDFGRNRNQPQH
-	TRBV28	12	TRBJ1-5	ASSLLPSGQPQH
TRBD2	TRBV2	14	TRBJ2-7	ASSDGLAGPSYEQY
-	TRBV9	11	TRBJ1-2	ASSRDFSYGYT
-	TRBV10-1	11	TRBJ1-2	ASSRSENYGYT
TRBD1	TRBV18	14	TRBJ1-3	ASSPRNRGPGNTIY
-	TRBV3-1/TRBV3-2	13	TRBJ1-6	ASSQVSRGYSPLH
-	TRBV6-5	11	TRBJ2-3	ASHGSSTDTQY
-	TRBV14	12	TRBJ2-7	ASSKKGSLVEQY
-	TRBV5-5	13	TRBJ1-1	ASSLWRERNTEAF
-	TRBV6-4	16	TRBJ1-5	ASSDEALGVRSNQPQH
-	TRBV29-1	10	TRBJ2-3	SVDWTADTQY
-	TRBV7-9	13	TRBJ1-2	ASSWGEEANYGYT
-	TRBV28	13	TRBJ2-1	ASSFGGYSYNEQF
TRBD2	TRBV4-1	15	TRBJ2-1	ASSHIRGAGGHNEQF
-	TRBV7-9	13	TRBJ1-2	ASSLVDSTVYGYT
-	TRBV6-5	11	TRBJ2-1	ATEANGVHEQF
-	TRBV11-2	12	TRBJ1-5	ASSSQVGNQPQH
-	TRBV5-1	15	TRBJ2-7	ASSWPVRDTYSYEQY
TRBD2	TRBV11-2	14	TRBJ2-7	ASSPYVGGGRNEQY
TRBD2	TRBV4-1	15	TRBJ2-5	ASSQDPYGGAKETQY
TRBD2	TRBV29-1	13	TRBJ2-7	SVEDRSGVGTEQY
-	TRBV6-6	11	TRBJ2-2	ASSYPSPVELF
-	TRBV7-2	13	TRBJ2-5	ASSSGWRGQETQY
TRBD1	TRBV9	13	TRBJ2-5	ASSSQGALGETQY
-	TRBV7-9	15	TRBJ2-7	ASSQGTLPPLSYEQY
-	TRBV25-1	11	TRBJ1-3	ASSVHSGNTIY
-	TRBV19	12	TRBJ1-3	ASSLGRAGNTIY
TRBD2	TRBV29-1	13	TRBJ2-5	SVRKGLAGVKTQY
-	TRBV24-1	12	TRBJ2-7	ATSGGTNPHEQY
-	TRBV29-1	12	TRBJ1-3	SVALLASGNTIY
TRBD2	TRBV7-9	16	TRBJ2-3	ATLGELLSGGSTDTQY
-	TRBV21-1	13	TRBJ1-3	ASIPGGGAGNTIY
-	TRBV6-5	8	TRBJ2-7	AGGWPEQY
-	TRBV2	9	TRBJ1-1	ASLRRTEAF
TRBD2	TRBV5-1	17	TRBJ2-1	ANSPAPASGPRTYNEQF
TRBD1	TRBV2	14	TRBJ2-7	ASCRQGGTSSYEQY
TRBD2	TRBV25-1	13	TRBJ2-2	ASSPSGGDTGELF
TRBD1	TRBV5-1	12	TRBJ1-1	ASRNEGASTEAF
TRBD1	TRBV14	13	TRBJ1-6	ASSRLNRGRSPLH
-	TRBV11-3	15	TRBJ2-2	ASSFRGGRPGPGELF
TRBD1	TRBV10-3	13	TRBJ1-2	AISSDRATNYGYT
-	TRBV28	10	TRBJ2-3	ASRKLGDEQY
-	TRBV27	12	TRBJ1-1	ASSPVGGHTEAF
TRBD2	TRBV7-2	14	TRBJ2-5	ASSRLVSGAKETQY
TRBD1	TRBV18	12	TRBJ2-7	ASSTGTGTYEQY
TRBD1	TRBV7-9	14	TRBJ2-5	ASSSTPGQGEETQY